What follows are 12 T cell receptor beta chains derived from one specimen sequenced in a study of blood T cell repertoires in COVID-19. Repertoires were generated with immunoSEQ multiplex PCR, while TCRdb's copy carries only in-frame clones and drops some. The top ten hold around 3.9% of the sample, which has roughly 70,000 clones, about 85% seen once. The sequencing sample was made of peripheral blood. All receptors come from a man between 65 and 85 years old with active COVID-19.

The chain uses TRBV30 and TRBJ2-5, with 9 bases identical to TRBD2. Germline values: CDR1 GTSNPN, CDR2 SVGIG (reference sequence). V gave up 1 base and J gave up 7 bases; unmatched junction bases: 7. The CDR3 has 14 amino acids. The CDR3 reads CAWSGGLAWGTQYF. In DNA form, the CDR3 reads TGTGCCTGGAGTGGGGGACTAGCCTGGGGGACCCAGTACTTC.

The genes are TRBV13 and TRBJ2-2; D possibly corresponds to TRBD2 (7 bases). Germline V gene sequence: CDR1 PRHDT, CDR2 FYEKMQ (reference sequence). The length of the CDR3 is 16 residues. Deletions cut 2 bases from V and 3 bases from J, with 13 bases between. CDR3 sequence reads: CASSLPRGGDTGELFF. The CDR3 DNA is TGTGCCAGCAGCTTACCCCGAGGGGGGGACACCGGGGAGCTGTTTTTT.

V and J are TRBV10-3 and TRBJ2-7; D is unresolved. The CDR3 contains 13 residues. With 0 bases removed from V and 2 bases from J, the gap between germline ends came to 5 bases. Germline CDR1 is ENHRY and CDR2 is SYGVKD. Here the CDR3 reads CAISESSPYEQYF. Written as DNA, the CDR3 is TGTGCCATCAGTGAGTCAAGCCCCTACGAGCAGTACTTC.

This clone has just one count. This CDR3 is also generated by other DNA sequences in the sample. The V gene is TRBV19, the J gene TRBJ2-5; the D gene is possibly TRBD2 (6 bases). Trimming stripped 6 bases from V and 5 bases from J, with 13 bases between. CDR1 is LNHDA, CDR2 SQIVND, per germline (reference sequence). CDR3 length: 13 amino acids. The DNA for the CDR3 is TGTGCCAGTAGGGGGGGAGCAGGGGAGACCCAGTACTTC. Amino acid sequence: CASRGGAGETQYF.

The CDR3 nucleotides read TGTGCCAGCAGCCCCGGTCGGCGGGAGGAGGAAGATACGCAGTATTTT. Translation gives CASSPGRREEEDTQYF. V usage is TRBV11-3 and J usage is TRBJ2-3; 8 bases map to TRBD2. V gave up 5 bases and J gave up 5 bases; unmatched junction bases: 12. The germline CDR1 and CDR2 sequences are SGHNT and YENEEA. This CDR3 is 16 amino acids long.

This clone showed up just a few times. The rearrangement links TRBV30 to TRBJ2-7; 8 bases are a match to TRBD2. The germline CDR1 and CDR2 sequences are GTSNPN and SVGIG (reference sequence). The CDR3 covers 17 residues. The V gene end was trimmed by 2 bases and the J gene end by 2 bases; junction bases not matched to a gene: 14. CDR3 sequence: CAWSPPPRLAQTYEQYF. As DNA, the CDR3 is TGTGCCTGGAGTCCACCCCCCCGACTAGCGCAGACCTACGAGCAGTACTTC.

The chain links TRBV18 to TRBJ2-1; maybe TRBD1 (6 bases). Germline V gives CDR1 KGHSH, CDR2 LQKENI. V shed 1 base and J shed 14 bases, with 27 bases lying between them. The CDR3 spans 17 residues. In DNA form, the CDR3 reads TGTGCCAGCTCACCACGGGGGCTAGCCGGGAACCAAAAAGGGGAGTTCTTC. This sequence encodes CASSPRGLAGNQKGEFF.

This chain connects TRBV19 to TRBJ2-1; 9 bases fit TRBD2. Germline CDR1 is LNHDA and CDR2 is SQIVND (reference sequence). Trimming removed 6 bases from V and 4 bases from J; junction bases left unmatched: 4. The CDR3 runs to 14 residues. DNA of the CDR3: TGTGCCAGTAGCGGGAGCGGGGGGTACAATGAGCAGTTCTTC. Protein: CASSGSGGYNEQFF. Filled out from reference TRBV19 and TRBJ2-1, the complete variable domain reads DGGITQSPKYLFRKEGQNVTLSCEQNLNHDAMYWYRQDPGQGLRLIYYSQIVNDFQKGDIAEGYSVSREKKESFPLTVTSAQKNPTAFYLCASSGSGGYNEQFFGPGTRLTVL.

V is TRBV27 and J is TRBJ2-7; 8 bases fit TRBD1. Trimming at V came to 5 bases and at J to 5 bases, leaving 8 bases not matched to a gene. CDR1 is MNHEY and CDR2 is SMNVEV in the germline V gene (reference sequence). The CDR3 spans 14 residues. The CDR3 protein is CASSPGTGTHEQYF. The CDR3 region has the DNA TGTGCCAGCAGTCCCGGGACAGGTACCCACGAGCAGTACTTC.

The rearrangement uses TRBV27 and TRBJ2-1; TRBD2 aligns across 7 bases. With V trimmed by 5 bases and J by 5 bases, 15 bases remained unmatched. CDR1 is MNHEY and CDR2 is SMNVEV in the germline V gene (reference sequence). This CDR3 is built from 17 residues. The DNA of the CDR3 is TGTGCCAGCAGTCCCCCCCCCGGGGCTAGCGGAAACAATGAGCAGTTCTTC. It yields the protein CASSPPPGASGNNEQFF.

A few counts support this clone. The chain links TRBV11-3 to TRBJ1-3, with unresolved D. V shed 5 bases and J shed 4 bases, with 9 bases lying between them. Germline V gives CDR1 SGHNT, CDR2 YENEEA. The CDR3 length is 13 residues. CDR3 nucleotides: TGTGCCAGCAGCGGGCAGGCCGGAAACACCATATATTTT. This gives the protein CASSGQAGNTIYF.

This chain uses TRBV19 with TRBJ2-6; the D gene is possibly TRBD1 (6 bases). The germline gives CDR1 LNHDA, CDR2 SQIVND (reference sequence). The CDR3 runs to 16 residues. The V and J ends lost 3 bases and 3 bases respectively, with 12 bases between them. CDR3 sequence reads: CASSILGALGANVLTF. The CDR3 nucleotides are TGTGCCAGTAGTATCCTGGGGGCGCTTGGGGCCAACGTCCTGACTTTC.